The present T cell receptor (beta chain) was sequenced within a study of blood T cell repertoires in COVID-19 (dated by TCRdb to the early 2020s). Turning to the overall study: Samples covering the acute and convalescent phases of COVID-19 were provided by collaborators in the United States, Italy and Spain. HLA class I and class II types, where available, came from metadata supplied by the sample provider rather than from assay-based typing. The dataset comprised deeply sampled blood TCRbeta repertoires from subjects exposed to, actively infected with, or recovered from COVID-19. A de-identified subject ID, COVID-19 status, age in years and sex were almost always included in the sample metadata. The samples were drawn from two sources: the first 160 participants of the ongoing ImmuneRACE study, and 1,254 subjects contributed by 6 global collaborators. The prospective study material was composed of cDNA or gDNA derived from T cells, B-cell-depleted T cells, or PBMCs. The repertoires were released in a freely available public database intended as a resource for research on the immune response to SARS-CoV-2. General findings and caveats noted by the study authors: The amount of clinical and demographic metadata varied by source and participant and was provided uncurated.

A word on this clone: The clone's antigen remains unknown. No per-base quality is available; no much larger clone lies one base away.

Whole blood was collected in K2EDTA tubes by collaborating institutions according to the institutions' own protocols. For TCRbeta analysis, collaborators shipped samples as frozen whole blood, isolated PBMCs, or DNA extracted from either of those sample types. TCRbeta CDR3 regions were amplified from genomic DNA using the immunoSEQ Assay, a bias-controlled multiplex PCR. Concerning the study's data processing: Nucleated cell counts per sample were estimated from amplification of reference gene primers within the assay. Sequence reads were collapsed and filtered to measure the absolute abundance of every unique TCRbeta CDR3 rearrangement. For each sample, productive Simpson clonality was calculated as the square root of Simpson's diversity index across productive rearrangements. Imported from immuneACCESS, the table was reduced by TCRdb to in-frame sequences with V and J called. These copies leave out some clones; in studies compared against another copy, an unresolved V gene accounts for under half, and the cause of the remainder is not known. V and J calls and clone size are given by that table; D and trimming were obtained from the DNA. The table for this sample lists 240,000 or so clones; 82% of them were counted only once. Clones ranked in the top ten supply around 1.9% of the sample.

V was cut back by 4 bases and J by 8 bases, leaving a gap of 22 bases between them. According to the germline V gene (reference sequence), CDR1 reads MNHEY and CDR2 reads SMNVEV. The CDR3 measures 16 amino acids from cysteine to phenylalanine. Only the CDR3 region is kept as DNA, spanning 48 bases read in frame from base 1. The sequence joins TRBV27 to TRBJ2-3, with a tentative D gene TRBD2 over 6 matching bases. The sequence was obtained from an elderly woman with acute or convalescent COVID-19. The specimen sequenced was peripheral blood. The CDR3 region: CASSYGLPNGFGTQYF. The DNA sequence reads TGTGCCAGCAGTTATGGACTACCCAACGGCTTTGGTACGCAGTATTTT.